This passage covers 15 T cell receptor beta chains from one sample sequenced in a study of cytomegalovirus exposure and HLA in healthy donors (dated by TCRdb to 2017 to 2019). The library was generated by the immunoSEQ multiplex PCR assay. The table was pulled from immuneACCESS by TCRdb, which kept in-frame rearrangements only. Such tables lose some clones; where checked, under half of the loss comes from unresolved V genes, and the rest has no known cause. Counted in this sample were tens of thousands of clones; approximately 90% of them appeared once. Around 2.1% of the sample comes from the top ten. Sequences were obtained from PBMCs. These receptor sequences come from a man in his thirties or forties in good health and CMV-seronegative.

The chain combines TRBV18 with TRBJ2-7; 7 nucleotides align to TRBD1. This CDR3 has 13 amino acids. The V gene end was trimmed by 3 bases and the J gene end by 5 bases; junction bases not matched to a gene: 4. Germline V lookup: CDR1 KGHSH, CDR2 LQKENI. CDR3 coding DNA: TGTGCCAGCTCACCTACAGGGGAGCACGAGCAGTACTTC. This encodes CASSPTGEHEQYF.

The chain carries TRBV11-2 and TRBJ2-5, with TRBD2 identical over 8 bases. Trimming took 1 base from V and 1 from J; bases not matched to a gene: 11. This CDR3 spans 18 amino acids. Germline lookup yields CDR1 SGHAT and CDR2 FQNNGV. CDR3 sequence reads: CASSLVRTSSPPQETQYF. The CDR3, as DNA: TGTGCCAGCAGCTTAGTTAGGACTAGCAGCCCACCCCAAGAGACCCAGTACTTC.

The CDR3 DNA sequence: TGTGCCAGCAGCAAAGCATGTACTAGCGGGGGCACAGATACGCAGTATTTT. Its translation is CASSKACTSGGTDTQYF. The rearrangement uses TRBV21-1 and TRBJ2-3; the D call of TRBD2 is as the table states it, not checked on the DNA. TRBV21-1 corresponds to a pseudogene. The CDR3 consists of 17 residues.

The rearrangement uses TRBV7-8 and TRBJ2-2; 9 bases agree with TRBD1. The CDR3 is 17 residues long. The trim removed 4 bases at V and 4 bases at J, leaving 10 bases unmatched. The germline V gene has CDR1 SGHVS and CDR2 FQNEAQ. CDR3 region: CASSSLGTGRATGELFF. Here the CDR3 DNA reads TGTGCCAGCAGCTCGTTGGGGACAGGGAGGGCCACCGGGGAGCTGTTTTTT.

The rearrangement links TRBV28 to TRBJ1-2; D remains unclear. From germline, CDR1 is MDHEN and CDR2 SYDVKM. The CDR3 extends over 16 amino acids. Between the trimmed V and J ends, which lost 2 bases and 4 bases, there was a span of 17 bases. In DNA, the CDR3 is TGTGCCAGCAGTTTAGTGTGGGTGGGCGCTTCCTATGGCTACACCTTC. It yields the protein CASSLVWVGASYGYTF.

In its sample, this clone was seen once. The chain carries TRBV7-2 and TRBJ2-1, with D possibly TRBD2 on 6 matching bases. The germline V gene encodes CDR1 SGHTA and CDR2 FQGNSA. This CDR3 spans 15 amino acids. The V end lost 5 bases, the J end lost 11 bases, and 22 bases lay between the germline ends. The CDR3 protein is CASSPGGGTHLKQFF. DNA for the CDR3: TGTGCCAGCAGCCCGGGTGGAGGGACCCACCTCAAGCAGTTCTTC. The full variable domain, with the rest looked up from reference TRBV7-2 and TRBJ2-1, is GAGVSQSPSNKVTEKGKDVELRCDPISGHTALYWYRQSLGQGLEFLIYFQGNSAPDKSGLPSDRFSAERTGGSVSTLTIQRTQQEDSAVYLCASSPGGGTHLKQFFGPGTRLTVL.

This chain's CDR3 is CASSPTRGFDEQYF. CDR3 bases: TGTGCCAGCAGTCCGACTAGGGGTTTCGACGAGCAGTACTTC. This chain uses TRBV2 with TRBJ2-7; possibly TRBD2 for D (6 bases). With 5 bases removed from V and 5 bases from J, the gap between germline ends came to 16 bases. Germline V gene data show CDR1 as SNHLY and CDR2 as FYNNEI. This CDR3 is built from 14 residues. The full variable domain, rest sourced from reference TRBV2 and TRBJ2-7, is EPEVTQTPSHQVTQMGQEVILRCVPISNHLYFYWYRQILGQKVEFLVSFYNNEISEKSEIFDDQFSVERPDGSNFTLKIRSTKLEDSAMYFCASSPTRGFDEQYFGPGTRLTVT.

The CDR3 nucleotides read TGTGCCAGCAGCCAAAATGGACTAGCGGGAAACTACGAGCAGTACTTC. It yields the protein CASSQNGLAGNYEQYF. J is TRBJ2-7 and V is TRBV4-2, with 12 bases matching TRBD2. CDR3 length: 16 amino acids. Trimming removed 2 bases from V and 3 bases from J; junction bases left unmatched: 5. CDR1 and CDR2 from the germline V gene are LGHNA and YNFKEQ.

This sequence joins TRBV6-1 and TRBJ2-3; the match to TRBD2 covers 7 bases. Germline CDR1 MNHNS, CDR2 SASEGT. V was clipped by 5 bases and J by 2 bases; unmatched bases: 7. This CDR3 has 15 amino acids. In DNA, the CDR3 is TGTGCCAGCAGTCCCGGACTAGGCCACACAGATACGCAGTATTTT. Amino acids: CASSPGLGHTDTQYF.

V is TRBV5-4 and J is TRBJ2-3; 7 bases match TRBD1. CDR1 is SGHNT and CDR2 is YYREEE in the germline V gene (reference sequence). The CDR3 totals 14 residues. J gave up 6 bases and V 0 bases, and 4 bases lay outside the gene matches. CDR3 sequence (DNA): TGTGCCAGCAGCTTGGAAGGCAGGGGGGATACGCAGTATTTT. It is translated as CASSLEGRGDTQYF. The whole variable domain, remainder taken from reference TRBV5-4 and TRBJ2-3, is ETGVTQSPTHLIKTRGQQVTLRCSSQSGHNTVSWYQQALGQGPQFIFQYYREEENGRGNFPPRFSGLQFPNYSSELNVNALELDDSALYLCASSLEGRGDTQYFGPGTRLTVL.

CDR3 nucleotide sequence: TGTGCCAGCAGCTTAGATATTAGCGGACAAGAGACCCAGTACTTC. It encodes CASSLDISGQETQYF. The rearrangement links TRBV7-6 to TRBJ2-5; a weak D match, TRBD2 (6 bases). Germline CDR1 and CDR2: SGHVS and FNYEAQ. The V gene lost 1 base and the J gene lost 2 bases, with 11 bases spanning the gap. The CDR3 runs 15 residues. Full variable domain (outside the CDR3, taken from reference TRBV7-6 and TRBJ2-5): GAGVSQSPRYKVTKRGQDVALRCDPISGHVSLYWYRQALGQGPEFLTYFNYEAQQDKSGLPNDRFSAERPEGSISTLTIQRTEQRDSAMYRCASSLDISGQETQYFGPGTRLLVL.

V is TRBV27 and J is TRBJ1-2; tentative D call: TRBD1 (6 bases). CDR3 length equals 13 residues. Trimming cost V 7 bases and J 6 bases, with 15 bases left between them. Per germline, CDR1 MNHEY and CDR2 SMNVEV (reference sequence). The CDR3 region has the DNA TGTGCCAGCAAACCGACAGGCCTGAATGGCTACACCTTC. Amino acid sequence: CASKPTGLNGYTF.

The V and J genes are TRBV11-2 and TRBJ1-4; TRBD1 agrees at 7 bases. The junction had 5 bases not matched to a gene; V was cut back by 4 bases and J by 6 bases. Per the germline V gene, CDR1 is SGHAT and CDR2 is FQNNGV. CDR3 length equals 14 residues. The CDR3 coding sequence is TGTGCCAGCAGCTCCACAGGGGCGGATGAAAAACTGTTTTTT. It encodes CASSSTGADEKLFF.

The chain combines TRBV27 with TRBJ1-1, with D tentatively TRBD1 (6 bases). V lost 7 bases and J lost 5, with 14 bases in between. Germline loops: CDR1 MNHEY, CDR2 SMNVEV (reference sequence). The CDR3 loop spans 13 amino acids. The CDR3 reads CASTSGGLTEAFF. DNA for the CDR3: TGTGCCAGCACCTCGGGGGGGCTTACTGAAGCTTTCTTT.

This chain connects TRBV27 to TRBJ2-3; possible D gene TRBD1, 6 bases. V was clipped by 1 base and J by 4 bases, with 18 bases between them. CDR1 MNHEY and CDR2 SMNVEV come from the germline V gene (reference sequence). The CDR3 runs 17 residues. DNA for the CDR3: TGTGCCAGCAGTTTATGGCAGGGGCCGACCGGTCCAGATACGCAGTATTTT. Amino acids: CASSLWQGPTGPDTQYF.